The 25 T cell receptor beta chains reported below all come from one sample, sequenced in a study of blood T cell repertoires in COVID-19. Method: immunoSEQ multiplex PCR; TCRdb's copy keeps in-frame clones and lacks some. The sample lists some 37,000 clones, roughly 80% seen once, with about 31% in the top ten. Specimen: peripheral blood. The receptor set was obtained from an elderly man with active or convalescent COVID-19.

The rearrangement links TRBV24-1 to TRBJ1-2, with 7 bases that match TRBD1. Germline V gives CDR1 KGHDR, CDR2 SFDVKD. V lost 7 bases and J lost 9; bases outside the gene matches: 7. CDR3 size: 12 residues. CDR3 DNA: TGTGCCACCAGAGGCGAGACAGGGAGCTACACCTTC. This sequence encodes CATRGETGSYTF.

In its sample, this clone was seen once. V and J are TRBV11-1 and TRBJ1-2, with D hard to call. Trimming left V 0 bases short and J 4 bases short, with 12 bases between. Germline-derived CDR1 and CDR2 are SGHAT and FQDESV (reference sequence). The CDR3 consists of 15 residues. In DNA form, the CDR3 reads TGTGCCAGCAGCTTAGCTGGCCCAGGAGGCTATGGCTACACCTTC. The encoded protein is CASSLAGPGGYGYTF.

The V and J genes are TRBV2 and TRBJ1-5, with D possibly being TRBD1 (5 bases). V was clipped by 6 bases and J by 6 bases, with 12 bases between them. Per the germline V gene, CDR1 is SNHLY and CDR2 is FYNNEI. CDR3 length equals 13 residues. This CDR3 reads CASRGGVGQPQHF. Written as DNA, the CDR3 is TGTGCCAGCAGAGGAGGGGTCGGTCAGCCCCAGCATTTT.

V is TRBV11-2 and J is TRBJ2-2; the D is unclear. CDR1 is SGHAT and CDR2 is FQNNGV in the germline V gene. With 1 base removed from V and 2 bases from J, the gap between germline ends came to 5 bases. CDR3 length: 14 amino acids. CDR3 sequence (DNA): TGTGCCAGCAGCTTAGGAGAAAACACCGGGGAGCTGTTTTTT. It translates to CASSLGENTGELFF.

This clone was counted only a few times. The gene calls are TRBV19 and TRBJ2-2; TRBD2 aligns across 13 bases. With V trimmed by 4 bases and J by 6 bases, 5 bases remained unmatched. This CDR3 contains 16 residues. Germline V gives CDR1 LNHDA, CDR2 SQIVND (reference sequence). CDR3 residues: CASSKTSGGAAGELFF. The CDR3 DNA is TGTGCCAGTAGTAAAACTAGCGGGGGGGCGGCCGGGGAGCTGTTTTTT.

The chain carries TRBV18 and TRBJ2-5; TRBD2 aligns across 8 bases. This CDR3 has 15 amino acids. The germline CDR1 and CDR2 sequences are KGHSH and LQKENI. V shed 3 bases and J 3 bases; nucleotides not matched to a gene: 6. Here the CDR3 reads CASSPQSGGEETQYF. In DNA form, the CDR3 reads TGTGCCAGCTCACCTCAAAGCGGGGGTGAAGAGACCCAGTACTTC.

This clone has only a few counts. V and J are TRBV12-3 or TRBV12-4 and TRBJ2-7; tentatively, D is TRBD1 (5 bases). This CDR3 spans 13 amino acids. V was pared by 6 bases and J by 2 bases, with 11 bases between. This chain's CDR3 is CASSSGSPYEQYF. The CDR3 bases are TGTGCCAGCAGCTCAGGGTCCCCCTACGAGCAGTACTTC.

This clone is classed as medium-sized. This chain links TRBV5-8 with TRBJ1-1; 7 bases are shared with TRBD1. The V gene end was trimmed by 1 base and the J gene end by 0 bases; junction bases not matched to a gene: 6. This CDR3 is built from 16 residues. Looked up from germline, CDR1 is SGHTS and CDR2 is YDEGEE. The CDR3 nucleotides are TGTGCCAGCAGCTTGTCCGCCGGGACAGTGAACACTGAAGCTTTCTTT. This gives the protein CASSLSAGTVNTEAFF. The whole variable domain, remainder taken from reference TRBV5-8 and TRBJ1-1, is EAGVTQSPTHLIKTRGQQATLRCSPISGHTSVYWYQQALGLGLQFLLWYDEGEERNRGNFPPRFSGRQFPNYSSELNVNALELEDSALYLCASSLSAGTVNTEAFFGQGTRLTVV.

The J gene is TRBJ1-1, the V gene TRBV5-4; D is undetermined. Trimming removed 2 bases at V and 6 bases at J, with 14 bases between. The CDR3 spans 14 residues. In germline, CDR1 is SGHNT, CDR2 YYREEE (reference sequence). The DNA for the CDR3 is TGTGCCAGCAGCTTAGTCTCTAAAAGTGCTGAAGCTTTCTTT. This codes for CASSLVSKSAEAFF.

V usage is TRBV7-3 and J usage is TRBJ2-1; 8 nucleotides line up with TRBD2. Germline values: CDR1 SGHTA, CDR2 FQGTGA. There are 18 residues in the CDR3. The V and J ends lost 1 base and 9 bases, in that order; junction bases with no gene match: 17. This chain's CDR3 is CASSLNRAGAIRSGEQFF. The CDR3 DNA reads as TGTGCCAGCAGCTTAAACCGAGCGGGGGCTATCCGGAGTGGTGAGCAGTTCTTC.

V gene TRBV7-2 combines with J gene TRBJ1-1; TRBD1 is a possible D gene (5 bases). Between the trimmed V and J ends, which lost 1 base and 2 bases, there was a span of 11 bases. Per the germline V gene, CDR1 is SGHTA and CDR2 is FQGNSA. The CDR3 is 15 residues long. CDR3 bases: TGTGCCAGCAGCTTAGTTGGGGGGTCAAACACTGAAGCTTTCTTT. It yields the protein CASSLVGGSNTEAFF.

CDR3 coding DNA: TGCGCCAGCAGCCCAGGACTAGCGGGAGTATTGGTAGATACGCAGTATTTT. Protein product: CASSPGLAGVLVDTQYF. This rearrangement joins TRBV4-1 to TRBJ2-3; 13 bases are a match to TRBD2. The germline CDR1 and CDR2 sequences are MGHRA and YSYEKL. The J segment lost 5 bases and the V segment lost 4 bases, leaving 9 bases of the junction unmatched. The CDR3 runs to 17 residues.

The V gene is TRBV6-5, the J gene TRBJ1-5, with TRBD1 matching over 8 bases. J gave up 6 bases and V 7 bases, and 5 bases lay outside the gene matches. From germline, CDR1 is MNHEY and CDR2 SVGAGI. The CDR3 loop spans 13 amino acids. For the CDR3, the DNA is TGTGCCAGCACCCAGGGGGCGGGTCAGCCCCAGCATTTT. Amino acids: CASTQGAGQPQHF.

This chain connects TRBV11-3 to TRBJ1-6; D is perhaps TRBD1 (6 bases). Trimming stripped 5 bases from V and 6 bases from J, with 11 bases between. The CDR3 contains 14 residues. CDR1 and CDR2 (germline): SGHNT, YENEEA. CDR3 protein: CASSAGQINSPLHF. CDR3 bases: TGTGCCAGCAGCGCAGGACAGATTAATTCACCCCTCCACTTT.

The chain joins TRBV2 to TRBJ1-1, with a weak D call TRBD1 (5 bases). This CDR3 contains 13 residues. V lost 6 bases and J lost 5, with 13 bases in between. The germline CDR1 and CDR2 sequences are SNHLY and FYNNEI. The CDR3 spells CASRDLGVTEAFF. In DNA form, the CDR3 reads TGTGCCAGCAGAGACCTAGGGGTTACTGAAGCTTTCTTT.

The gene calls are TRBV28 and TRBJ2-1; D gene unclear. Germline-derived CDR1 and CDR2 are MDHEN and SYDVKM. Trimming removed 1 base from V and 4 bases from J, with 14 bases in between. The CDR3 length is 16 residues. The CDR3 spells CASSLFSRSLYNEQFF. CDR3 nucleotides: TGTGCCAGCAGTTTATTTAGCCGGTCCCTATACAATGAGCAGTTCTTC. The variable domain in full, with the rest retrieved from reference TRBV28 and TRBJ2-1, is DVKVTQSSRYLVKRTGEKVFLECVQDMDHENMFWYRQDPGLGLRLIYFSYDVKMKEKGDIPEGYSVSREKKERFSLILESASTNQTSMYLCASSLFSRSLYNEQFFGPGTRLTVL.

The V and J genes are TRBV24-1 and TRBJ2-2, with D unresolved. Trimming removed 1 base from V and 6 bases from J, with 2 bases in between. The CDR3 has 12 residues. Germline V lookup: CDR1 KGHDR, CDR2 SFDVKD. CDR3 sequence: CATSDFSGELFF. In DNA form, the CDR3 reads TGTGCCACCAGTGATTTCTCCGGGGAGCTGTTTTTT.

CDR3 amino acids: CASSPNQFYEQYF. CDR3 nucleotides: TGCGCCAGCAGCCCCAATCAGTTCTACGAGCAGTACTTC. The V call is TRBV5-1, the J call TRBJ2-7, with D unresolved. Trimming pared 4 bases from V and 3 bases from J, leaving 11 bases between. The germline V gene encodes CDR1 SGHRS and CDR2 YFSETQ. The CDR3 runs 13 residues.

The chain is built from TRBV11-2 and TRBJ2-1; D is unresolved. Deletions cut 1 base from V and 10 bases from J, with 5 bases between. CDR3 length: 11 residues. Germline V CDR1 and CDR2: SGHAT, FQNNGV. CDR3 sequence: CASSLAEEQFF. The CDR3 nucleotides are TGTGCCAGCAGCTTAGCGGAGGAGCAGTTCTTC.

J is TRBJ1-2 and V is TRBV5-5; 8 bases map to TRBD1. V dropped 2 bases and J dropped 5; count of bases not matched to a gene: 5. The V gene's germline CDR1 is SGHKS and CDR2 YYEKEE (reference sequence). The CDR3 spans 14 residues. The CDR3 coding sequence is TGTGCCAGCAGCTTTACCCAGGGGGCTTATGGCTACACCTTC. Its translation: CASSFTQGAYGYTF.

This clone was picked up a small number of times. V usage is TRBV4-3 and J usage is TRBJ1-6, with TRBD1 matching over 8 bases. The CDR3 is 18 amino acids. Looked up from germline, CDR1 is LGHNA and CDR2 is YSLEER. Unmatched junction bases numbered 15, after V lost 1 base and J lost 10 bases. CDR3 nucleotide sequence: TGCGCCAGCAGCCAAGCCTTTGGGGGGCAGGGGGCTAACTCACCCCTCCACTTT. Protein: CASSQAFGGQGANSPLHF.

This rearrangement joins TRBV19 to TRBJ1-1, with TRBD1 identical over 7 bases. Germline-derived CDR1 and CDR2 are LNHDA and SQIVND (reference sequence). Trimming took 1 base from V and 1 from J; bases not matched to a gene: 6. The length of the CDR3 is 16 residues. CDR3 sequence reads: CASSIGGHRGNTEAFF. CDR3 sequence (DNA): TGTGCCAGTAGTATAGGGGGCCACAGGGGGAACACTGAAGCTTTCTTT.

This clone was counted a single time. The rearrangement links TRBV2 to TRBJ1-6, with 9 bases identical to TRBD1. V shed 6 bases and J 8 bases; nucleotides not matched to a gene: 5. The CDR3 loop spans 14 amino acids. Germline V lookup: CDR1 SNHLY, CDR2 FYNNEI. The CDR3 region is CASRGTGIDSPLHF. The DNA for the CDR3 is TGTGCCAGCAGGGGGACAGGGATTGATTCACCCCTCCACTTT.

CDR3 amino acids: CASSAWTAGEQYF. Here the CDR3 DNA reads TGTGCCAGCAGCGCCTGGACAGCGGGAGAGCAGTACTTC. V is TRBV9 and J is TRBJ2-7, with D maybe TRBD2 (7 bases). Germline V gives CDR1 SGDLS, CDR2 YYNGEE. Trimming removed 3 bases at V and 7 bases at J, with 14 bases between. The CDR3 consists of 13 residues. The full variable domain, with the rest looked up from reference TRBV9 and TRBJ2-7, is DSGVTQTPKHLITATGQRVTLRCSPRSGDLSVYWYQQSLDQGLQFLIQYYNGEERAKGNILERFSAQQFPDLHSELNLSSLELGDSALYFCASSAWTAGEQYFGPGTRLTVT.

The gene calls are TRBV7-2 and TRBJ2-3, with 7 bases matching TRBD1. The length of the CDR3 is 18 residues. Trimming took 1 base from V and 0 from J; bases not matched to a gene: 10. Germline values: CDR1 SGHTA, CDR2 FQGNSA. The CDR3 sequence: CASSLEGLGQRSTDTQYF. The CDR3 DNA reads TGTGCCAGCAGCTTAGAGGGATTGGGACAGAGAAGCACAGATACGCAGTATTTT.